The rows below give T cell receptor beta chains drawn from one sample of a study of PD-L1 blockade in urothelial cancer. Libraries were prepared by immunoSEQ multiplex PCR; TCRdb keeps only in-frame clonotypes and omits some of them. Among approximately 65,000 clones, about 88% were seen once, and the ten largest hold 3.4%. Sequencing was performed on PBMCs, taken around atezolizumab (anti-PD-L1) treatment. These receptors were obtained from a man aged 55 to 70 with urothelial cancer. CDR3s include the opening cysteine and the closing phenylalanine or tryptophan. A D gene is named only where the DNA matches it firmly. Some rows mark clone size as missing; the rest say once, few, many or name a class of expanded clone.

CAWRRVQETQYF | TGTGCCTGGAGGAGGGTCCAAGAGACCCAGTACTTC | . | TRBV30 | . | TRBJ2-5
CASSLRGPTYNEQFF | TGTGCCAGCAGTTTAAGGGGTCCCACCTACAATGAGCAGTTCTTC | . | TRBV28 | . | TRBJ2-1
CASSYSRITEAFF | TGTGCCAGCAGTTACTCGCGAATTACTGAAGCTTTCTTT | . | TRBV6-5 | . | TRBJ1-1
CASSGQPDGERNYGYTF | TGTGCCAGCAGTGGGCAACCCGACGGGGAGCGTAACTATGGCTACACCTTC | . | TRBV6-4 | once | TRBJ1-2
CASRGRDGQPEAFF | TGTGCCAGCAGAGGACGTGATGGACAGCCTGAAGCTTTCTTT | . | TRBV9 | . | TRBJ1-1
CSVYRWTGLQGSGANVLTF | TGCAGCGTCTATCGATGGACAGGGCTGCAGGGCTCTGGGGCCAACGTCCTGACTTTC | TRBD1 | TRBV29-1 | . | TRBJ2-6
CASSTISSSYEQYF | TGTGCCAGCAGCACCATATCCAGCTCCTACGAGCAGTACTTC | . | TRBV7-2 | . | TRBJ2-7
CASRGQGTDTQYF | TGTGCCAGCAGAGGACAGGGGACAGATACGCAGTATTTT | TRBD1 | TRBV11-3 | . | TRBJ2-3
CASSLAMGQYNEQFF | TGTGCCAGCAGCTTAGCGATGGGACAGTACAATGAGCAGTTCTTC | TRBD1 | TRBV11-2 | once | TRBJ2-1
CATSIAGTVDTQYF | TGTGCCACCTCTATAGCGGGGACGGTAGATACGCAGTATTTT | TRBD2 | TRBV6-1 | . | TRBJ2-3
CAWSPRDWMEKLFF | TGTGCCTGGAGTCCTCGGGACTGGATGGAAAAACTGTTTTTT | . | TRBV30 | . | TRBJ1-4
CASSYSTQASGNTIYF | TGTGCCAGCAGTTACTCGACACAAGCCTCTGGAAACACCATATATTTT | . | TRBV6-5 | . | TRBJ1-3
CASSFQGGGSYEQYF | TGTGCCAGCAGTTTCCAGGGAGGGGGGTCCTACGAGCAGTACTTC | . | TRBV6-5 | . | TRBJ2-7
CASSLGTGSRGYTF | TGTGCCAGCAGCCTCGGGACAGGATCTAGGGGCTACACCTTC | TRBD1 | TRBV6-5 | . | TRBJ1-2
CASSLVGTGSYEQYF | TGTGCCAGCAGCTTAGTAGGGACAGGGTCCTACGAGCAGTACTTC | TRBD1 | TRBV11-1 | . | TRBJ2-7
CASSIILTGSYEQYF | TGTGCCAGTAGTATCATACTAACGGGGTCCTACGAGCAGTACTTC | . | TRBV19 | . | TRBJ2-7
CASSHQNRGRQAFWEKLFF | TGCGCCAGCAGCCACCAAAACAGGGGACGCCAAGCCTTTTGGGAAAAACTGTTTTTT | TRBD1 | TRBV4-1 | . | TRBJ1-4
CASRLGLANYEQYF | TGTGCCAGCAGGCTGGGACTAGCGAACTACGAGCAGTACTTC | TRBD2 | TRBV5-5 | . | TRBJ2-7
CASSLASDSNQPQHF | TGTGCCAGCAGCTTAGCGTCAGATTCAAATCAGCCCCAGCATTTT | . | TRBV7-6 | . | TRBJ1-5
CASSLALTVSSYEQYF | TGCGCCAGCAGCTTGGCCCTTACCGTTAGCTCCTACGAGCAGTACTTC | . | TRBV5-1 | . | TRBJ2-7
CASSLGTVSTDTQYF | TGTGCCAGCTCACTCGGGACAGTCAGCACAGATACGCAGTATTTT | TRBD1 | TRBV18 | . | TRBJ2-3
CASSRDSRYEKLFF | TGTGCCAGCAGCCGGGACTCTCGGTACGAAAAACTGTTTTTT | . | TRBV7-9 | . | TRBJ1-4
CASGRTASSTDTQYF | TGTGCCAGTGGACGGACAGCGTCTAGCACAGATACGCAGTATTTT | . | TRBV27 | . | TRBJ2-3
CASSRGGTTGPTNIQYF | TGTGCCAGCAGCCGGGGGGGGACAACAGGCCCGACAAACATTCAGTACTTC | TRBD2 | TRBV5-4 | . | TRBJ2-4
CASSLVTAANTGELFF | TGTGCCAGCAGCTTAGTTACAGCCGCGAACACCGGGGAGCTGTTTTTT | . | TRBV7-9 | . | TRBJ2-2
CASSDRLAETF | TGTGCCAGCAGTGATCGACTAGCCGAAACCTTC | TRBD2 | TRBV6-5 | . | TRBJ2-7
CASSLDREPTYEQYF | TGTGCCAGCAGTTTGGACAGGGAACCAACCTACGAGCAGTACTTC | TRBD1 | TRBV6-5 | once | TRBJ2-7
CASSLDRGTKNIQYF | TGTGCCAGCAGCTTAGATAGGGGGACCAAAAACATTCAGTACTTC | . | TRBV11-3 | . | TRBJ2-4
CASSWRGAGGPTDTQYF | TGTGCCAGCAGCTGGAGGGGAGCGGGAGGGCCAACAGATACGCAGTATTTT | TRBD2 | TRBV7-2 | . | TRBJ2-3
CSVSRVGGTYEQYF | TGCAGCGTGTCCCGGGTGGGGGGAACCTACGAGCAGTACTTC | . | TRBV29-1 | . | TRBJ2-7
CASSPQAGGTQYF | TGTGCCAGCAGCCCCCAGGCCGGAGGGACCCAGTACTTC | . | TRBV7-2 | . | TRBJ2-5
CASRVRGRGNTGELFF | TGTGCCAGCAGAGTTAGGGGAAGGGGGAACACCGGGGAGCTGTTTTTT | . | TRBV2 | . | TRBJ2-2